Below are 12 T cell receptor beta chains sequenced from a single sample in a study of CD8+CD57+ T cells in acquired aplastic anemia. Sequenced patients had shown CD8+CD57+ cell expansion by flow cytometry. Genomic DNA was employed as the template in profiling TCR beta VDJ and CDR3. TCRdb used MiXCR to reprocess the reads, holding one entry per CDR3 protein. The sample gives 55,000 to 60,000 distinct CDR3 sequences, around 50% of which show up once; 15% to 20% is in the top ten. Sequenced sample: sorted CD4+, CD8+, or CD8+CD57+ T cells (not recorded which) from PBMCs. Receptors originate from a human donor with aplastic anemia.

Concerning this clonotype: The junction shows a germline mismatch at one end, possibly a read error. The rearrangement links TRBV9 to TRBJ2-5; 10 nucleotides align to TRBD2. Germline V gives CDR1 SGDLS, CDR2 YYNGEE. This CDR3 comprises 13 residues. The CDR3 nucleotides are TGTGCCAGCAGCCCCTACCCAACTAGCGGGATGTCCTTC. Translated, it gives CASSPYPTSGMSF.

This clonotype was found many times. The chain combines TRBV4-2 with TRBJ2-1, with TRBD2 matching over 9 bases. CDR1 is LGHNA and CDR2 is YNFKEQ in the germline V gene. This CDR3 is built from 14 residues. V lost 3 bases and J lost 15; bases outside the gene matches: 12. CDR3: CASSHLRGGGAPFF. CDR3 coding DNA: TGTGCCAGCAGCCATCTAAGGGGCGGGGGGGCCCCGTTCTTC.

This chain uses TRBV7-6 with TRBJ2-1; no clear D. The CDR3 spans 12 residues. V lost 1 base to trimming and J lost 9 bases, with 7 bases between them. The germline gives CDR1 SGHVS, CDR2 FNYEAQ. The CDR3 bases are TGTGCCAGCAGCTTAGAGGACGGTGAGCAGTTCTTC. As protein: CASSLEDGEQFF.

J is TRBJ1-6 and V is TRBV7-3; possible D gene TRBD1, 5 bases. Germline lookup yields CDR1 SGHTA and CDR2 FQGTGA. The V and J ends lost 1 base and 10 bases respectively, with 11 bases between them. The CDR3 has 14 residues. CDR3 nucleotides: TGTGCCAGCAGCTTAAATCCCAGGGAGTCACCCCTCCACTTT. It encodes CASSLNPRESPLHF.

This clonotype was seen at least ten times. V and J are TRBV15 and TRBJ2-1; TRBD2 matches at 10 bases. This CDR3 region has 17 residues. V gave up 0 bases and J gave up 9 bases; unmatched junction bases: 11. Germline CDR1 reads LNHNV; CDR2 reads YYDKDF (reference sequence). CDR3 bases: TGTGCCACCAGCAGAGATGATCTCGGGTTAGCGGGGGGTGAGCAGTTCTTC. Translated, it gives CATSRDDLGLAGGEQFF.

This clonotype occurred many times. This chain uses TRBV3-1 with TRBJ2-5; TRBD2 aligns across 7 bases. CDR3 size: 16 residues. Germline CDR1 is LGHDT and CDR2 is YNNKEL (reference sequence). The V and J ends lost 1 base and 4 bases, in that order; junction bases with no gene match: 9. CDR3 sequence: CASSQVFRGEVETQYF. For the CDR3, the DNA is TGTGCCAGCAGCCAAGTCTTCCGGGGGGAGGTAGAGACCCAGTACTTC.

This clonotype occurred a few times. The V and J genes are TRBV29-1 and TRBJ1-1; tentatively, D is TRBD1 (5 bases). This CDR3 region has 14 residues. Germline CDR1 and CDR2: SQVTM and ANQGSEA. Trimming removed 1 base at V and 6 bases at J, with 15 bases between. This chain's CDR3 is CSVEVPSRDSEAFF. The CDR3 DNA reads TGCAGCGTTGAAGTACCCAGCAGGGACTCTGAAGCTTTCTTT.

This CDR3 is CSARGTTDTQYF. The CDR3 region has the DNA TGCAGTGCTAGGGGGACCACAGATACGCAGTATTTT. The gene calls are TRBV20-1 and TRBJ2-3; D tentatively fits TRBD1 or TRBD2 (5 bases each). In germline, CDR1 is DFQATT, CDR2 SNEGSKA (reference sequence). CDR3 length: 12 amino acids. V was trimmed by 3 bases and J by 2 bases, leaving 6 bases between them.

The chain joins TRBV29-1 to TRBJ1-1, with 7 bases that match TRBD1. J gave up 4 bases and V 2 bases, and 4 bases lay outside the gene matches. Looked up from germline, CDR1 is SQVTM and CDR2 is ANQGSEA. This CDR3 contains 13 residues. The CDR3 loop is CSVETGAGTEAFF. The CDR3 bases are TGCAGCGTTGAAACAGGGGCCGGCACTGAAGCTTTCTTT.

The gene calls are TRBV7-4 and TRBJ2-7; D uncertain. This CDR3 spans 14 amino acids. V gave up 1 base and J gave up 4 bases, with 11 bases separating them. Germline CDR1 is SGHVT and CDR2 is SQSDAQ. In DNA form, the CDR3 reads TGTGCCAGCAGCTTAGTTCCTATCAATTACGAGCAGTACTTC. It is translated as CASSLVPINYEQYF. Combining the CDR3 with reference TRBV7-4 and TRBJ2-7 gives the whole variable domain GAGVSQSPRYKVAKRGRDVALRCDSISGHVTLYWYRQTLGQGSEVLTYSQSDAQRDKSGRPSGRFSAERPERSVSTLKIQRTEQGDSAVYLCASSLVPINYEQYFGPGTRLTVT.

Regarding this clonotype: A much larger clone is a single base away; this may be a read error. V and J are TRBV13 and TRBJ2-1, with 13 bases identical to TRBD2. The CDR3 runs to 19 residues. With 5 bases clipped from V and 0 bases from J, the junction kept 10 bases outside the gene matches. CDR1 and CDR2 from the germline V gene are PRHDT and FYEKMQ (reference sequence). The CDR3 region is CASSPGTSGVTSSYNEQFF. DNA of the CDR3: TGTGCCAGCAGCCCCGGGACTAGCGGGGTTACGAGCTCCTACAATGAGCAGTTCTTC.

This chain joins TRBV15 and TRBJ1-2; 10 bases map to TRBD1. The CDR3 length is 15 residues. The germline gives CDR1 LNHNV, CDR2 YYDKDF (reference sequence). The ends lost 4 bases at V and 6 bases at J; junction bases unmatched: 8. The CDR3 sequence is CATSIFRTGGHGYTF. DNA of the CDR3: TGTGCCACCAGCATCTTTCGGACAGGGGGACATGGCTACACCTTC.